The sequence of this TCR beta chain was determined in a study of monozygotic twins with inflammatory bowel disease. With about 15 and 9 cycles respectively, two nested PCRs were carried out on TCRalpha and TCRbeta cDNA. With the 5' RACE reads reprocessed, TCRdb shows one record per CDR3 protein and no DNA. Its listing shows approximately 120,000 distinct CDR3 sequences. CDR1 and CDR2 (germline): SEHNR, FQNEAQ (reference sequence). The CDR3 extends over 14 amino acids. Sequenced material: blood. The rearrangement uses TRBV7-9 and TRBJ1-6; TCRdb selects TRBD1, and the lack of DNA leaves this call unchecked. The origin of this receptor is a human donor with ulcerative colitis or Crohn's disease, or a healthy co-twin of an affected twin (not recorded which). CDR3 sequence reads: CASSLVEGNSPLHF.